One and the same sample provided the 7 T cell receptor beta chains below, sequenced in a study of CD8 T cells in Susac syndrome. Random hexamers served to reverse transcribe roughly 0.45 to 1 ug RNA. TCRdb called the immunoSEQ multiplex PCR reads again in MiXCR, with one record for every CDR3 protein. The sample yields about 430,000 distinct CDR3 sequences, 75% to 90% seen once. Sequencing used CD8+ T cells from PBMCs. The receptors here all came from a human donor with multiple sclerosis.

In this sample, this clonotype turned up a few times. DNA of the CDR3: TGTGCCAGCAGCTCCGAATACGAGCAGTACTTC. It translates to CASSSEYEQYF. V and J are TRBV5-4 and TRBJ2-7; no firm D call. The CDR3 is 11 residues long. CDR1 and CDR2 from the germline V gene are SGHNT and YYREEE (reference sequence). V was pared by 3 bases and J by 4 bases, with 5 bases between.

The gene calls are TRBV10-3 and TRBJ2-1; unclear D gene. CDR1 ENHRY and CDR2 SYGVKD come from the germline V gene. The CDR3 contains 11 residues. Trimming took 4 bases from V and 9 from J, leaving 7 bases between them. The CDR3 reads CAISGEGEQFF. CDR3 nucleotide sequence: TGTGCCATCAGTGGGGAAGGTGAGCAGTTCTTC.

Only a few counts were recorded for this clonotype. V gene TRBV6-2 or TRBV6-3 combines with J gene TRBJ1-1; weak D call: TRBD1 (5 bases). The CDR3 consists of 18 residues. CDR1 is MNHEY, CDR2 SVGEGT, per germline. Trimming cost V 2 bases and J 1 base, with 20 bases left between them. The CDR3 coding sequence is TGTGCCAGCAGTTACGGAACGGGAGATGAGACAGCGAACACTGAAGCTTTCTTT. It codes for CASSYGTGDETANTEAFF.

Only a few counts were recorded for this clonotype. The V call is TRBV12-3 or TRBV12-4, the J call TRBJ2-1; 7 nucleotides match TRBD1. This CDR3 region has 12 residues. V shed 2 bases, J shed 15 bases, and the junction held 7 bases outside the gene matches. The CDR3 reads CASSLYRGSGFF. In DNA form, the CDR3 reads TGTGCCAGCAGTTTATACAGGGGATCGGGGTTCTTC.

This chain joins TRBV10-1 and TRBJ2-1; 10 positions match TRBD2. The J segment lost 3 bases and the V segment lost 5 bases, leaving 4 bases of the junction unmatched. There are 15 residues in the CDR3. Germline CDR1 is WNHNN and CDR2 is SYGVQD (reference sequence). CDR3 nucleotides: TGCGCCAGCAGTACCGGGACTAGCGACTACAATGAGCAGTTCTTC. Translation: CASSTGTSDYNEQFF.

This chain links TRBV27 with TRBJ2-7; no definite D call. Trimming stripped 0 bases from V and 3 bases from J, with 6 bases between. The CDR3 has 13 residues. The germline V gene encodes CDR1 MNHEY and CDR2 SMNVEV (reference sequence). The DNA for the CDR3 is TGTGCCAGCAGTTTATCCCGACTCTACGAGCAGTACTTC. Translating gives CASSLSRLYEQYF.

V is TRBV6-1 and J is TRBJ2-1, with a possible D match to TRBD2 (5 bases). CDR1 and CDR2 from the germline V gene are MNHNS and SASEGT. The CDR3 is 17 amino acids. V was clipped by 6 bases and J by 8 bases, with 26 bases between them. CDR3 DNA: TGTGCCAGCAGCCCACCGGAGAAGCGGTGGGCCCACGATGAGCAGTTCTTC. Its protein is CASSPPEKRWAHDEQFF.